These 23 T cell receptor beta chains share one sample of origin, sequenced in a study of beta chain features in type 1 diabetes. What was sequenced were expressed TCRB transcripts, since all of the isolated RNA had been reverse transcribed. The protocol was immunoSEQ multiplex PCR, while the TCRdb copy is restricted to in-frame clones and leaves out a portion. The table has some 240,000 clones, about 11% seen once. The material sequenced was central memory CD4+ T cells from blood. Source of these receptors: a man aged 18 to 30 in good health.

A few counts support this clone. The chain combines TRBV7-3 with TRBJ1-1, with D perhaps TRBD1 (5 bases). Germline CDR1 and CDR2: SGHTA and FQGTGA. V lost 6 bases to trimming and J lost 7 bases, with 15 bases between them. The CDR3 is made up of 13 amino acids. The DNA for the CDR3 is TGTGCCAGCAGTTATCTCGTTGGGGGTGAAGCTTTCTTT. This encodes CASSYLVGGEAFF.

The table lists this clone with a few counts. The CDR3 nucleotides read TGTGCCAGCTCACCGCAAGGAGTCGACAATGAGCAGTTCTTC. Its translation: CASSPQGVDNEQFF. The chain employs TRBV18 and TRBJ2-1; D not resolved. Trimming removed 3 bases from V and 5 bases from J, with 11 bases in between. This CDR3 is 14 amino acids long. Germline CDR1 KGHSH, CDR2 LQKENI.

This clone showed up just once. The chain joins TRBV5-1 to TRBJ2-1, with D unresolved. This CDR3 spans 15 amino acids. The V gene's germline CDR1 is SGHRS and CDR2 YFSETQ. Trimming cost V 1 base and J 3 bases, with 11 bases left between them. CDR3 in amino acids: CASSLTVNHYNEQFF. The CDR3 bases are TGCGCCAGCAGCTTGACTGTGAACCACTACAATGAGCAGTTCTTC.

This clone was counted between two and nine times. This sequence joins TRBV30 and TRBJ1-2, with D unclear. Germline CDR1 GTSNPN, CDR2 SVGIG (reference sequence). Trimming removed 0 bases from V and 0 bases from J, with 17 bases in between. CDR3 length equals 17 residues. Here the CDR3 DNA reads TGTGCCTGGAGTGTACCCCGCCACGGAGACGCTAACTATGGCTACACCTTC. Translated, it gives CAWSVPRHGDANYGYTF. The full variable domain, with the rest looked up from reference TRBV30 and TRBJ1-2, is SQTIHQWPATLVQPVGSPLSLECTVEGTSNPNLYWYRQAAGRGLQLLFYSVGIGQISSEVPQNLSASRPQDRQFILSSKKLLLSDSGFYLCAWSVPRHGDANYGYTFGSGTRLTVV.

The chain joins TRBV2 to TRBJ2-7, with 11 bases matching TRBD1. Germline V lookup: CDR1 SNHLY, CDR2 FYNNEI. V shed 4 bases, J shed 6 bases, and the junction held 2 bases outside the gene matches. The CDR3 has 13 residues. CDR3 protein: CASSGTGGSEQYF. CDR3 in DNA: TGTGCCAGCAGTGGGACAGGGGGCAGCGAGCAGTACTTC.

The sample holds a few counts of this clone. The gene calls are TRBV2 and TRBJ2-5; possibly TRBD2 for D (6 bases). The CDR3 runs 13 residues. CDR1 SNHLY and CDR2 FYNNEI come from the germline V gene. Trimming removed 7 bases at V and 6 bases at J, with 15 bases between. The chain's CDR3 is CASTDGGGKTQYF. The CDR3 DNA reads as TGTGCCAGCACGGATGGGGGAGGCAAGACCCAGTACTTC.

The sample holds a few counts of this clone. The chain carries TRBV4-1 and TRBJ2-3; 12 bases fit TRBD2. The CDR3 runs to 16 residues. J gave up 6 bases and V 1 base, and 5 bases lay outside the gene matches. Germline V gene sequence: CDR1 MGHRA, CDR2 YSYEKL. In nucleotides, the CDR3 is TGCGCCAGCAGCCAAGTCGGGACTAGCGGGCGCGATACGCAGTATTTT. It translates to CASSQVGTSGRDTQYF.

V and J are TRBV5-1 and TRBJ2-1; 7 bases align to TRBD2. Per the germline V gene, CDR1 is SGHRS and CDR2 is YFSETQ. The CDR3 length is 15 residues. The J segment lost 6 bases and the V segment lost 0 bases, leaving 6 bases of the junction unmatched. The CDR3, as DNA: TGCGCCAGCAGCTTGGCGACAACTAGCGCCAATGAGCAGTTCTTC. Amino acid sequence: CASSLATTSANEQFF.

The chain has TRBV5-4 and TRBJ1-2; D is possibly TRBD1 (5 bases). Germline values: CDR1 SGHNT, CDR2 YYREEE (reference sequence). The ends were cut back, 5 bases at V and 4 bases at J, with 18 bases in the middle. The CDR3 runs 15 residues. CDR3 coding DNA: TGTGCCAGCAGTCCAGACAGACAGAGGGTCTATGGCTACACCTTC. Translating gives CASSPDRQRVYGYTF.

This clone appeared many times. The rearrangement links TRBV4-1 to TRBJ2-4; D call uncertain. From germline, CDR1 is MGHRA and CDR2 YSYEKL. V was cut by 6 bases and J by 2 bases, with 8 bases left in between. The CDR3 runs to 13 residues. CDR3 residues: CASRAEPKNIQYF. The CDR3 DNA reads TGCGCCAGCAGGGCGGAACCCAAAAACATTCAGTACTTC.

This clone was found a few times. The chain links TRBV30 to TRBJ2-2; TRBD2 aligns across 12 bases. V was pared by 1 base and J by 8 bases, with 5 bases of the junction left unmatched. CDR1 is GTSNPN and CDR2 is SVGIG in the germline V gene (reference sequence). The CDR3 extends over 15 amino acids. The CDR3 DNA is TGTGCCTGGAGTGCGACTAGCGGGAGAATAGGGGAGCTGTTTTTT. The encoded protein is CAWSATSGRIGELFF. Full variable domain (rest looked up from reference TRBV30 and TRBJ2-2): SQTIHQWPATLVQPVGSPLSLECTVEGTSNPNLYWYRQAAGRGLQLLFYSVGIGQISSEVPQNLSASRPQDRQFILSSKKLLLSDSGFYLCAWSATSGRIGELFFGEGSRLTVL.

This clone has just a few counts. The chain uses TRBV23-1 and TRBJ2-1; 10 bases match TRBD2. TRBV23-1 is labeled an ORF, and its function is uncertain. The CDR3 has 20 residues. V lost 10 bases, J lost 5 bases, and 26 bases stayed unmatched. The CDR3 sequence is CANQVGERNPGLAENNEQFF. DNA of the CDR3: TGCGCCAACCAGGTCGGGGAGAGGAACCCTGGACTAGCGGAGAACAATGAGCAGTTCTTC.

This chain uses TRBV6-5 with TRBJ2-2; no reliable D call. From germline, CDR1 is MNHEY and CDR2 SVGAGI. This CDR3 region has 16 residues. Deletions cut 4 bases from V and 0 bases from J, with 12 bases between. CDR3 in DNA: TGTGCCAGCAGTTTTCTCGTCATGACGAACACCGGGGAGCTGTTTTTT. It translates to CASSFLVMTNTGELFF.

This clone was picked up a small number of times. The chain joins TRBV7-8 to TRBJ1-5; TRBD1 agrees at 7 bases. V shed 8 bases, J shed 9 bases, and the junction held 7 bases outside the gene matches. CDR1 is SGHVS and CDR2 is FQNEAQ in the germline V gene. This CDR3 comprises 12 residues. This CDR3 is CASGQASRPQHF. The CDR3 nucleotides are TGTGCCAGCGGACAGGCCTCGCGGCCCCAGCATTTT.

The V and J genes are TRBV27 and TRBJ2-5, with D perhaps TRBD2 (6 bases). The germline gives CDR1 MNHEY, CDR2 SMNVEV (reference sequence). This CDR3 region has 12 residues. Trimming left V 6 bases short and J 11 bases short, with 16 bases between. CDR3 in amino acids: CASRNPWGEQYF. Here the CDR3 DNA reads TGTGCCAGCAGGAACCCCTGGGGGGAGCAGTACTTC.

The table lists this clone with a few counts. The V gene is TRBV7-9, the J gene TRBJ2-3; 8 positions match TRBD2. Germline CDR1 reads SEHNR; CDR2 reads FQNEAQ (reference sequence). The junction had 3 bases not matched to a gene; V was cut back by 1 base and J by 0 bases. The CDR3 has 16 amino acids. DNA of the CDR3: TGTGCCAGCAGCTTAGATCTAGCGGGTAGCACAGATACGCAGTATTTT. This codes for CASSLDLAGSTDTQYF. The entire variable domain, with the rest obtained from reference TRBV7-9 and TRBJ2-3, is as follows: DTGVSQNPRHKITKRGQNVTFRCDPISEHNRLYWYRQTLGQGPEFLTYFQNEAQLEKSRLLSDRFSAERPKGSFSTLEIQRTEQGDSAMYLCASSLDLAGSTDTQYFGPGTRLTVL.

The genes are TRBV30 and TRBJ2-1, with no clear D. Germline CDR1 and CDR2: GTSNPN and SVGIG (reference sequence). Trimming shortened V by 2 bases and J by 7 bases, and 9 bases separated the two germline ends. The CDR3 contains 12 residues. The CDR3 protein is CAWSRSFNEQFF. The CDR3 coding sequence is TGTGCCTGGAGTCGGAGTTTTAATGAGCAGTTCTTC. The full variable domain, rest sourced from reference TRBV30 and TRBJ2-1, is SQTIHQWPATLVQPVGSPLSLECTVEGTSNPNLYWYRQAAGRGLQLLFYSVGIGQISSEVPQNLSASRPQDRQFILSSKKLLLSDSGFYLCAWSRSFNEQFFGPGTRLTVL.

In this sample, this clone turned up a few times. The CDR3 DNA follows: TGTGCCAGCAGGAGAATGACAGGGAGTGGCTACACCTTC. Translated, it gives CASRRMTGSGYTF. This sequence joins TRBV25-1 and TRBJ1-2, with 7 bases that match TRBD1. Germline trimming cut 6 bases from V and 7 bases from J; bases unmatched to any gene: 8. This CDR3 contains 13 residues. Per the germline V gene, CDR1 is MGHDK and CDR2 is SYGVNS.

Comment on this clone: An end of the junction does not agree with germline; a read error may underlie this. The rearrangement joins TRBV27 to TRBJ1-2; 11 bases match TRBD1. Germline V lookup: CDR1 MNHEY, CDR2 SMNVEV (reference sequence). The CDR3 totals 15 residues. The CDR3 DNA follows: TGTGCCCGCAGTCCCTGGACAGGGGGCGTCTATGGCTACACCTTC. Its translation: CARSPWTGGVYGYTF.

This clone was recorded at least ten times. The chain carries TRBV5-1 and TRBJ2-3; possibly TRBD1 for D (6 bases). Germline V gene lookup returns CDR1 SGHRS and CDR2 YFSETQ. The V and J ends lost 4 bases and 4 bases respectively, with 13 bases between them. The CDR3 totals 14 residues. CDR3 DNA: TGCGCCAGCAGCCCGGATCCAGGGGCAGATACGCAGTATTTT. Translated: CASSPDPGADTQYF.

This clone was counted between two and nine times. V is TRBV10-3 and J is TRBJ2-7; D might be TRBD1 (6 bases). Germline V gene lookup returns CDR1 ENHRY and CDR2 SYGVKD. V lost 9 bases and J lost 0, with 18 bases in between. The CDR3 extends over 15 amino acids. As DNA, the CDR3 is TGTGCCATGAGTCCCTATCGGACAGACTCCTACGAGCAGTACTTC. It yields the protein CAMSPYRTDSYEQYF.

CDR3 nucleotide sequence: TGTGCCAGCAGCCGGGGACCACCACTGGGAGATACGCAGTATTTT. It specifies CASSRGPPLGDTQYF. The chain combines TRBV5-4 with TRBJ2-3; D possibly uses TRBD1 or TRBD2 (5 bases each). The CDR3 loop spans 15 amino acids. Trimming removed 4 bases from V and 5 bases from J, with 17 bases in between. Germline V lookup: CDR1 SGHNT, CDR2 YYREEE (reference sequence).

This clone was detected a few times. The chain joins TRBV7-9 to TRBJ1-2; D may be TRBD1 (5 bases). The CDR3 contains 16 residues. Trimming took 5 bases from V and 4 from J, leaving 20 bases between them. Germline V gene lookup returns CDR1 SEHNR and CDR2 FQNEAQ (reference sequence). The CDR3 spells CASSQEVYRLSYGYTF. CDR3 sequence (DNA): TGTGCCAGCAGCCAAGAGGTCTACAGGTTGAGCTATGGCTACACCTTC.